This T cell receptor (beta chain) derives from a study of OX40 agonist ivuxolimab in advanced cancers. Profiling relied on immunoSEQ multiplex PCR, and the TCRdb table lists in-frame clones only, not all of them. The sample holds about 49,000 clones, under 90% seen once. General study findings and limits: The specificity for antigen of the expanded peripheral T cells was not determined.

For this clone: Its matching antigen is unknown.

The source was CD4+ or CD8+ T cells sorted from blood, collected in a trial of the OX40 agonist ivuxolimab. The sequence derives from an adult with an advanced solid tumor such as melanoma, head and neck, liver or kidney cancer.

CDR3 coding DNA: TGTGCCAGCAGTTCCCGGGGGCAGGGAAACACTGAAGCTTTCTTT. Translation: CASSSRGQGNTEAFF. The chain combines TRBV27 with TRBJ1-1; D may be TRBD1 (6 bases). Trimming took 4 bases from V and 2 from J, leaving 14 bases between them. The CDR3 extends over 15 amino acids. Germline V CDR1 and CDR2: MNHEY, SMNVEV (reference sequence).